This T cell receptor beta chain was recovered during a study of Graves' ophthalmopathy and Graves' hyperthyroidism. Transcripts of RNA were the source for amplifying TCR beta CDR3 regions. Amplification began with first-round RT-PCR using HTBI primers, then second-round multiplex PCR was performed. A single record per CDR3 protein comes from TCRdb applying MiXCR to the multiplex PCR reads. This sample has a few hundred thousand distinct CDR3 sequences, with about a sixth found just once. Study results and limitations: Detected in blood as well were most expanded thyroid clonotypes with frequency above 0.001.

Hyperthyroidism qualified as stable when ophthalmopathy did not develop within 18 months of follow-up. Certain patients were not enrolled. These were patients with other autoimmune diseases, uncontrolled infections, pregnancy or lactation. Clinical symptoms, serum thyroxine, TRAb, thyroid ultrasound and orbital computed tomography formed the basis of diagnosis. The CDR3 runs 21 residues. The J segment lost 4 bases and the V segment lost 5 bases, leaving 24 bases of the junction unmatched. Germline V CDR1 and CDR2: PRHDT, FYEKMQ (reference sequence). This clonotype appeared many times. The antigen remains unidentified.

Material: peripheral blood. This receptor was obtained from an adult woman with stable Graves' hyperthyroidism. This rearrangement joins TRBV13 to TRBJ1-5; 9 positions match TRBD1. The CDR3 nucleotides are TGTGCCAGCAGCGCCATCGTCGACAGGGGGTTCTTCCCCCGTCCGAATCAGCCCCAGCATTTT. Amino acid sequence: CASSAIVDRGFFPRPNQPQHF.